Below are 29 T cell receptor beta chains sequenced from a single sample in a study of PD-1 blockade in classical Hodgkin lymphoma. Profiled with immunoSEQ multiplex PCR; TCRdb holds only in-frame clones, not every one. The sample includes about 14,000 clones, 86% of them seen just once. Each patient experienced a relapse that followed autologous stem cell transplantation, and brentuximab vedotin exposure varied. Sequenced material: peripheral blood mononuclear cells (PBMCs), taken at baseline. Receptors were obtained from a human donor with classical Hodgkin lymphoma.

The chain has TRBV19 and TRBJ2-1; 8 nucleotides agree with TRBD2. Losses at the gene ends were 3 bases for V and 4 bases for J; bases not matched to a gene: 5. This CDR3 is built from 15 residues. CDR1 LNHDA and CDR2 SQIVND come from the germline V gene (reference sequence). The DNA of the CDR3 is TGTGCCAGTAGTATTGCGGGGGGCATTTACAATGAGCAGTTCTTC. This codes for CASSIAGGIYNEQFF. Looking up the rest from reference TRBV19 and TRBJ2-1 gives the full variable domain: DGGITQSPKYLFRKEGQNVTLSCEQNLNHDAMYWYRQDPGQGLRLIYYSQIVNDFQKGDIAEGYSVSREKKESFPLTVTSAQKNPTAFYLCASSIAGGIYNEQFFGPGTRLTVL.

This clone was seen once. The CDR3 sequence: CASCLGLAGGPEQFF. The CDR3 nucleotides are TGTGCCAGCTGCTTGGGACTAGCGGGAGGTCCCGAGCAGTTCTTC. V usage is TRBV27 and J usage is TRBJ2-1, with 15 bases identical to TRBD2. V shed 8 bases and J 10 bases; nucleotides not matched to a gene: 9. CDR1 is MNHEY, CDR2 SMNVEV, per germline (reference sequence). This CDR3 comprises 15 residues.

The genes are TRBV5-1 and TRBJ1-1; 7 bases align to TRBD1. Germline V gene data show CDR1 as SGHRS and CDR2 as YFSETQ. The V and J ends lost 2 bases and 1 base, in that order; junction bases with no gene match: 2. The CDR3 runs to 14 residues. CDR3 nucleotide sequence: TGCGCCAGCAGCTTTTGGACAGGGAACACTGAAGCTTTCTTT. Its translation is CASSFWTGNTEAFF.

This rearrangement joins TRBV5-4 to TRBJ2-1; D might be TRBD2 (6 bases). CDR1 and CDR2 (germline): SGHNT, YYREEE (reference sequence). V gave up 0 bases and J gave up 7 bases, with 14 bases separating them. This CDR3 comprises 15 residues. CDR3 DNA sequence: TGTGCCAGCAGCTTGGATAGCCTAGCGAAGAATGAGCAGTTCTTC. Translating it yields CASSLDSLAKNEQFF.

V gene TRBV30 combines with J gene TRBJ1-1; D gene uncertain. The CDR3 is 13 residues long. The germline V gene has CDR1 GTSNPN and CDR2 SVGIG (reference sequence). V lost 3 bases, J lost 0 bases, and 8 bases lay in between. The CDR3 nucleotides are TGTGCCTGGAGCGGGGATTTGAACACTGAAGCTTTCTTT. It codes for CAWSGDLNTEAFF.

This sequence joins TRBV6-5 and TRBJ2-5, with D maybe TRBD1 (5 bases). The CDR3 is 14 amino acids. Trimming cost V 0 bases and J 1 base, with 6 bases left between them. Germline CDR1 MNHEY, CDR2 SVGAGI. CDR3 DNA sequence: TGTGCCAGCAGTTACTCCGACAGCCAAGAGACCCAGTACTTC. As protein: CASSYSDSQETQYF.

This clone has more than one count but fewer than ten. The chain combines TRBV7-8 with TRBJ1-2; 9 bases fit TRBD1. V shed 4 bases and J 4 bases; nucleotides not matched to a gene: 10. CDR3 length equals 16 residues. Germline CDR1 reads SGHVS; CDR2 reads FQNEAQ. The CDR3 region is CASSYSDRGGSYGYTF. DNA of the CDR3: TGTGCCAGCAGCTATTCGGACAGGGGAGGTTCCTATGGCTACACCTTC. Using reference TRBV7-8 and TRBJ1-2 for the parts outside the CDR3, the full variable domain is GAGVSQSPRYKVAKRGQDVALRCDPISGHVSLFWYQQALGQGPEFLTYFQNEAQLDKSGLPSDRFFAERPEGSVSTLKIQRTQQEDSAVYLCASSYSDRGGSYGYTFGSGTRLTVV.

The sample holds one count of this clone. The CDR3 region has the DNA TGCAGCGGGTACGACACAGGGAGTGACTCCTACGAGCAGTACTTC. Residues: CSGYDTGSDSYEQYF. The rearrangement uses TRBV29-1 and TRBJ2-7; D might be TRBD1 (6 bases). The germline gives CDR1 SQVTM, CDR2 ANQGSEA. The V end lost 7 bases, the J end lost 0 bases, and 19 bases lay between the germline ends. This CDR3 comprises 15 residues.

The V gene is TRBV5-1, the J gene TRBJ2-5; TRBD2 matches at 8 bases. V was clipped by 1 base and J by 2 bases; unmatched bases: 4. Germline CDR1 is SGHRS and CDR2 is YFSETQ. CDR3 length: 15 residues. DNA of the CDR3: TGCGCCAGCAGCTTGAATACGGGGGGGCAAGAGACCCAGTACTTC. Amino acids: CASSLNTGGQETQYF.

CDR3 in amino acids: CASSLDSAGLREQFF. The CDR3 DNA reads as TGCGCCAGCAGCCTAGACTCTGCCGGGTTACGTGAGCAGTTCTTC. The rearrangement uses TRBV4-1 and TRBJ2-1; D not resolved. Germline loops: CDR1 MGHRA, CDR2 YSYEKL. The V gene lost 4 bases and the J gene lost 9 bases, with 19 bases spanning the gap. CDR3 length: 15 residues.

The genes are TRBV4-1 and TRBJ1-1; D is possibly TRBD1 (6 bases). The CDR3 contains 14 residues. V was shortened by 1 base and J by 5 bases, with 11 bases between the two germline ends. The germline V gene encodes CDR1 MGHRA and CDR2 YSYEKL. CDR3 in amino acids: CASSQGQGRTEAFF. The CDR3 DNA follows: TGCGCCAGCAGCCAAGGCCAGGGGCGGACTGAAGCTTTCTTT.

V and J are TRBV5-1 and TRBJ1-4; D gene uncertain. Per germline, CDR1 SGHRS and CDR2 YFSETQ. The CDR3 loop spans 14 amino acids. Deletions cut 0 bases from V and 1 base from J, with 4 bases between. CDR3 nucleotides: TGCGCCAGCAGCTTGGGTATAACTAATGAAAAACTGTTTTTT. This translates into CASSLGITNEKLFF.

The J gene is TRBJ2-7, the V gene TRBV6-5, with TRBD2 matching over 13 bases. V dropped 6 bases and J dropped 6; count of bases not matched to a gene: 8. Germline V gene lookup returns CDR1 MNHEY and CDR2 SVGAGI. The CDR3 consists of 15 residues. The CDR3 region has the DNA TGTGCCAGCAGCTACGGACTAGCGGGAGTCTCCGAGCAGTACTTC. Residues: CASSYGLAGVSEQYF.

The gene calls are TRBV27 and TRBJ2-1; D may match TRBD1 or TRBD2 (5 bases each). Germline CDR1 and CDR2: MNHEY and SMNVEV (reference sequence). Trimming removed 3 bases from V and 10 bases from J, with 16 bases in between. CDR3 size: 14 residues. The CDR3 region is CASSFFGTAKEQFF. In DNA, the CDR3 is TGTGCCAGCAGTTTTTTTGGGACGGCGAAAGAGCAGTTCTTC.

The chain joins TRBV19 to TRBJ2-1; possible D gene TRBD2, 6 bases. The V end lost 1 base, the J end lost 2 bases, and 9 bases lay between the germline ends. Germline V lookup: CDR1 LNHDA, CDR2 SQIVND (reference sequence). This CDR3 has 15 residues. CDR3 sequence reads: CASSIVAAAYNEQFF. The CDR3 DNA follows: TGTGCCAGTAGTATAGTAGCGGCCGCCTACAATGAGCAGTTCTTC.

J is TRBJ1-1 and V is TRBV7-9, with D maybe TRBD1 (5 bases). V lost 5 bases, J lost 13 bases, and 14 bases lay in between. Germline V gene data show CDR1 as SEHNR and CDR2 as FQNEAQ (reference sequence). The CDR3 totals 11 residues. This CDR3 reads CASSQPSGGFF. The CDR3 nucleotides read TGTGCCAGCAGCCAACCTTCGGGGGGTTTCTTT.

V and J are TRBV11-2 and TRBJ2-5, with D perhaps matching TRBD1 or TRBD2 (6 bases each). The CDR3 runs 15 residues. Trimming stripped 1 base from V and 4 bases from J, with 13 bases between. Germline lookup yields CDR1 SGHAT and CDR2 FQNNGV. Written as DNA, the CDR3 is TGTGCCAGCAGCTTAGCTGGGGGGCTCTTAGAGACCCAGTACTTC. It encodes CASSLAGGLLETQYF.

The rearrangement links TRBV7-9 to TRBJ2-2, with D possibly being TRBD1 or TRBD2 (7 bases each). The CDR3 has 16 amino acids. V was pared by 4 bases and J by 6 bases, with 18 bases between. The germline gives CDR1 SEHNR, CDR2 FQNEAQ (reference sequence). The CDR3 bases are TGTGCCAGCAGCTACCGGCAGGGGGGGATCTCCGGGGAGCTGTTTTTT. Residues: CASSYRQGGISGELFF.

The chain combines TRBV19 with TRBJ2-7, with TRBD2 identical over 9 bases. CDR3 length: 14 amino acids. Germline CDR1 reads LNHDA; CDR2 reads SQIVND (reference sequence). With 2 bases clipped from V and 2 bases from J, the junction kept 1 base outside the gene matches. The CDR3 here is CASSISGGPYEQYF. CDR3 nucleotide sequence: TGTGCCAGTAGTATAAGCGGGGGGCCCTACGAGCAGTACTTC.

The gene calls are TRBV2 and TRBJ1-6; weak D call: TRBD1 (5 bases). The CDR3 consists of 12 residues. The germline CDR1 and CDR2 sequences are SNHLY and FYNNEI. With 8 bases removed from V and 9 bases from J, the gap between germline ends came to 11 bases. The CDR3 region has the DNA TGTGCCAGCGATGGGGGGATTTCACCCCTCCACTTT. This encodes CASDGGISPLHF.

V usage is TRBV11-2 and J usage is TRBJ2-7; 7 nucleotides agree with TRBD2. Per the germline V gene, CDR1 is SGHAT and CDR2 is FQNNGV. The CDR3 contains 16 residues. V lost 5 bases and J lost 4; bases outside the gene matches: 14. CDR3 nucleotide sequence: TGTGCCAGCAGCCCCTGGGGGAGGGTTAAAGGGTACGAGCAGTACTTC. Residues: CASSPWGRVKGYEQYF.

This chain joins TRBV28 and TRBJ2-1, with a tentative D call TRBD2 (5 bases). The CDR3 loop spans 15 amino acids. Germline CDR1 MDHEN, CDR2 SYDVKM. Between the trimmed V and J ends, which lost 3 bases and 2 bases, there was a span of 11 bases. The CDR3 DNA reads TGTGCCAGCAGTTTCGGCGGGTACACCTACAATGAGCAGTTCTTC. Its protein product is CASSFGGYTYNEQFF.

The chain recombines TRBV19 with TRBJ2-4, with 8 bases fitting TRBD1. V trimming: 3 bases; J trimming: 7 bases; junction bases outside the gene matches: 5. This CDR3 spans 14 amino acids. Germline lookup yields CDR1 LNHDA and CDR2 SQIVND (reference sequence). The CDR3 loop reads CASSMDREWNIQYF. The CDR3 DNA sequence: TGTGCCAGTAGTATGGACAGGGAATGGAACATTCAGTACTTC.

The chain has TRBV13 and TRBJ2-5; 7 nucleotides line up with TRBD2. Germline CDR1 reads PRHDT; CDR2 reads FYEKMQ (reference sequence). With V trimmed by 6 bases and J by 5 bases, 21 bases remained unmatched. This CDR3 spans 18 amino acids. The CDR3 reads CASSIVGFGGSVRETQYF. The CDR3 region has the DNA TGTGCCAGCAGTATAGTCGGGTTTGGCGGGAGTGTTCGGGAGACCCAGTACTTC.

The gene calls are TRBV7-6 and TRBJ1-5, with 8 nucleotides matching TRBD1. In germline, CDR1 is SGHVS, CDR2 FNYEAQ. The CDR3 spans 15 residues. After removal of 2 bases from V and 7 bases from J, the junction contained 7 bases not matched to a gene. DNA for the CDR3: TGTGCCAGCAGCTTAAGTCAGGGGGCCGGGCAGCCCCAGCATTTT. Its protein product is CASSLSQGAGQPQHF. The full variable domain, rest sourced from reference TRBV7-6 and TRBJ1-5, is GAGVSQSPRYKVTKRGQDVALRCDPISGHVSLYWYRQALGQGPEFLTYFNYEAQQDKSGLPNDRFSAERPEGSISTLTIQRTEQRDSAMYRCASSLSQGAGQPQHFGDGTRLSIL.

This sequence joins TRBV5-6 and TRBJ2-2; no clear D. The CDR3 runs to 14 residues. In germline, CDR1 is SGHDT, CDR2 YYEEEE. Trimming pared 4 bases from V and 5 bases from J, leaving 12 bases between. The CDR3 DNA reads TGTGCCAGCAGCCCGGGCCTCTGGACCGGGGAGCTGTTTTTT. Amino acids: CASSPGLWTGELFF.

The genes are TRBV28 and TRBJ2-2; D unclear. The V end was cut by 2 bases, the J end by 6 bases, with 7 bases between. The CDR3 is 13 residues long. Looked up from germline, CDR1 is MDHEN and CDR2 is SYDVKM. This CDR3 is CASSLRVPGELFF. The DNA for the CDR3 is TGTGCCAGCAGTTTACGGGTCCCCGGGGAGCTGTTTTTT.

V usage is TRBV9 and J usage is TRBJ2-3; 8 bases are a match to TRBD2. Unmatched junction bases numbered 10, after V lost 2 bases and J lost 5 bases. The CDR3 spans 16 residues. Germline V gene data show CDR1 as SGDLS and CDR2 as YYNGEE. The DNA for the CDR3 is TGTGCCAGCAGCGTGGGGGGCGGGAGGAGTGTAGATACGCAGTATTTT. Translating gives CASSVGGGRSVDTQYF.

This clone was detected once. V and J are TRBV9 and TRBJ2-1; 8 nucleotides agree with TRBD1. CDR1 and CDR2 from the germline V gene are SGDLS and YYNGEE. The CDR3 consists of 17 residues. V trimming: 0 bases; J trimming: 10 bases; junction bases outside the gene matches: 15. This CDR3 is CASSVEGGGTGDPEQFF. The CDR3 coding sequence is TGTGCCAGCAGCGTAGAAGGTGGAGGGACAGGAGATCCCGAGCAGTTCTTC.